This TCR beta chain was captured by sequencing in a study of memory CD8 T cells in hepatitis C reinfection. At the level of the study: A positive HCV RNA test after two negatives ≥60 days apart defined reinfection. Pre-reinfection sampling occurred 55 to 20 weeks ahead of detected reinfection. Study observations and caveats: Conclusions on public clonotypes and secondary clearance were not definitive with a handful of donors.

The time point is: pre-reinfection, 55 to 20 weeks before reinfection detection. Sorted cells were sequenced directly ex vivo without any in vitro expansion. This CDR3 has 13 residues. CDR1 is SGHDT and CDR2 is YYEEEE in the germline V gene. Trimming pared 0 bases from V and 3 bases from J, leaving 7 bases between. This clone was counted a few times. Its antigen remains unidentified. The method was immunoSEQ multiplex PCR; TCRdb's version includes in-frame clones alone and lacks a portion of them. The table shows 40,000 to 60,000 clones, with roughly nine tenths occurring only once. The rearrangement joins TRBV5-6 to TRBJ2-7; D unresolved. Sequencing was done on a sample of naive CD8+ T cells sorted from blood. The receptor's source is a young man with hepatitis C virus infection. The DNA of the CDR3 is TGTGCCAGCAGCTTGGGTCGGGTCTACGAGCAGTACGTC. Translation gives CASSLGRVYEQYV.